This T cell receptor beta chain derives from a study of T cells in Graves' hyperthyroidism and ophthalmopathy. Regions amplified from RNA transcripts were the TCR beta CDR3 regions. Initially, a first-round RT-PCR of the TCR CDR3 employed the HTBI primer set. TCRdb analysed the multiplex PCR reads with MiXCR anew, one entry per CDR3 protein. The sample includes 300,000 to 350,000 distinct CDR3 sequences, around 17% of them seen just once. In regard to this clonotype: Its specificity is not known.

Study-level findings and limits: Ophthalmopathy could be told apart from stable hyperthyroidism with a 13 V-J model. Most thyroid clonotypes that were expanded above 0.001 also turned up in blood.

The CDR3 spans 13 residues. The germline gives CDR1 SQVTM, CDR2 ANQGSEA. V was clipped by 7 bases and J by 1 base, with 12 bases between them. Reasons for excluding patients were uncontrolled infection, other autoimmune disease, pregnancy or lactation. This chain joins TRBV29-1 and TRBJ2-3; D gene ambiguous. The clonotype was recovered from a man aged 25-40 years with Graves' hyperthyroidism. Specimen: blood. CDR3 protein: CSARPRRTDTQYF. The CDR3 DNA sequence: TGCAGCGCCAGACCAAGGCGCACAGATACGCAGTATTTT.